The clone carrying this TCR beta chain has a single count. The data are from a study of blood T cell repertoires in COVID-19. For the study at large: Nucleic acid was either cDNA or gDNA, and it came from T cells, B-cell-depleted T cells, or PBMCs.

Individuals aged about 18 to 100 years were recruited from 20 to 25 US areas. Trimming stripped 5 bases from V and 2 bases from J, with 9 bases between. The CDR3 is 12 residues long. Looked up from germline, CDR1 is SQVTM and CDR2 is ANQGSEA. Clones were read by immunoSEQ multiplex PCR, and TCRdb kept only the in-frame ones, dropping some. The sample yields some 340,000 clones, over 80% seen once. The specimen was PBMCs or T cells enriched from blood (not recorded which). The source is a woman between 45 and 60 years old who had recovered from COVID-19. The gene calls are TRBV29-1 and TRBJ1-2; perhaps TRBD1 as D (5 bases). In DNA form, the CDR3 reads TGCAGCGTTAATTCAGGGAACTATGGCTACACCTTC. Protein: CSVNSGNYGYTF.